This is a list of T cell receptor beta chains from one sample in a study of T cells in localized non-small cell lung cancer. Sequenced by immunoSEQ multiplex PCR; TCRdb stores in-frame clones only, minus some. This sample yields about 40,000 clones, of which more than 85% are seen a single time; 3.5% belongs to the top ten. Here the sequenced sample was peripheral blood, taken before any cancer treatment. The source of these receptors is a man aged 18 to 55 with stage I lung adenocarcinoma. The conserved cysteine and the conserved F or W are not part of the CDR3 here.

v_gene	j_gene	CDR3aa
TRBV7-9	TRBJ1-1	ASSLDARMNTEAF
TRBV4-2	TRBJ2-7	ASSQDELAGHYEQY
TRBV5-8	TRBJ2-5	ASSLAGQGARETQY
TRBV7-2	TRBJ2-3	ASSFLEGTQY
TRBV7-9	TRBJ2-7	ASSSPITGGGPYEQY
TRBV19	TRBJ2-1	ASSAPGLAGGSTYNEQF
TRBV11-2	TRBJ1-2	ASSLDHRTGDNGYT
TRBV7-9	TRBJ2-4	ASSLAQGTLAKNIQY
TRBV7-2	TRBJ1-3	ASSTTGGTGNTIY
TRBV6-5	TRBJ2-7	ASSPHWGGSYEQY
TRBV4-2	TRBJ1-4	ASSQTPRLNEKLF
TRBV30	TRBJ1-2	AWSYVHYGYT
TRBV7-2	TRBJ2-7	ASVDRYEQY
TRBV2	TRBJ2-1	ASRPITYNEQF
TRBV7-9	TRBJ1-6	ASSLAKGFGSYNSPLH
TRBV4-2	TRBJ2-3	ASSQVSGTGGDTQY
TRBV14	TRBJ1-6	ASSQDPRRDRGHRYNSPLH
TRBV5-4	TRBJ2-5	ASSLGTTSQETQY
TRBV5-4	TRBJ2-3	ASRGGSTDTQY
TRBV7-9	TRBJ1-5	ASSLGEITQPQH
TRBV7-2	TRBJ1-1	ASSHGRHTEAF
TRBV4-3	TRBJ2-2	ASSQALWAGGTGELF
TRBV10-3	TRBJ1-2	AISEWGVGYT
TRBV7-2	TRBJ2-3	ASSLGQGQSTDTQY
TRBV6-5	TRBJ1-2	ASRFQDRVGGYT
TRBV4-2	TRBJ1-2	ASSTDRGNYGYT
TRBV10-3	TRBJ2-1	AISDGQGRSFSNEQF
TRBV28	TRBJ2-2	ASSPGTPNTGELF
TRBV28	TRBJ1-2	ASSQGQGAYGYT
TRBV4-3	TRBJ1-4	ASSQTGSPSTNEKLF
TRBV5-6	TRBJ1-2	ASSLGSGLLDYGYT
TRBV14	TRBJ1-3	ASSRPGQGNTIY
TRBV9	TRBJ2-1	ASSVAGRGPYNEQF
TRBV29-1	TRBJ1-1	SGDQGMNTEAF
TRBV7-9	TRBJ1-2	ASSPGPGKTINYGYT
TRBV19	TRBJ2-7	ASSQRGGTYEQY
TRBV2	TRBJ1-1	ASSPLSRGNTEAF
TRBV19	TRBJ1-5	ASNLGQLSSNQPQH
TRBV6-6	TRBJ1-2	ASKSELGYT
TRBV6-6	TRBJ2-3	ASTILASSTDTQY